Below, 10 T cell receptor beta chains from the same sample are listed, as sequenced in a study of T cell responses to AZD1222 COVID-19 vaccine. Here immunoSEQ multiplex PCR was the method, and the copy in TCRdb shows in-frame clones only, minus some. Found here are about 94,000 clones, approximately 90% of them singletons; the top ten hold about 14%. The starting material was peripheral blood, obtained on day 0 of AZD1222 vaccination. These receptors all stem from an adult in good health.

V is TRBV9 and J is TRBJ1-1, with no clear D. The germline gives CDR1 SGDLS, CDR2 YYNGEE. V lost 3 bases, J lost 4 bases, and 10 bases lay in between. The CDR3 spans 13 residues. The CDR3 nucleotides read TGTGCCAGCAGCGGAGGGCAGAGCACTGAAGCTTTCTTT. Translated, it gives CASSGGQSTEAFF.

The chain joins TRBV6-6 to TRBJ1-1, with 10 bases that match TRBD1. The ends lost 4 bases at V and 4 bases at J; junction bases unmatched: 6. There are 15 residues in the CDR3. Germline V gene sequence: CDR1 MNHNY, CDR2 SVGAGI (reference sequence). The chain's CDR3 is CASSSWTGGPTEAFF. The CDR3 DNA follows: TGTGCCAGCAGTTCCTGGACAGGGGGACCCACTGAAGCTTTCTTT.

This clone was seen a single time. CDR3 sequence (DNA): TGTGCCAGCTCACTGGGACACAGGTTAAATTCACCCCTCCACTTT. Its translation is CASSLGHRLNSPLHF. This chain links TRBV18 with TRBJ1-6, with D maybe TRBD1 (6 bases). V lost 4 bases and J 7 bases, leaving 14 bases between the germline ends. There are 15 residues in the CDR3. The V gene's germline CDR1 is KGHSH and CDR2 LQKENI.

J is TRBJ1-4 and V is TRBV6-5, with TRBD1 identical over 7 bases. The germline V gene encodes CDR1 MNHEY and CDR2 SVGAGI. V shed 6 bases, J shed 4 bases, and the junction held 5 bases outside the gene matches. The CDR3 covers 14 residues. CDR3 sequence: CASRPGQINEKLFF. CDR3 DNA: TGTGCCAGCAGACCGGGACAGATTAATGAAAAACTGTTTTTT.

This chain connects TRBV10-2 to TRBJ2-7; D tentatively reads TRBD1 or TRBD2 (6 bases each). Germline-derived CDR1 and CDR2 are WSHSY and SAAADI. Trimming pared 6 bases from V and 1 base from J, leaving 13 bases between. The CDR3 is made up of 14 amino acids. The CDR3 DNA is TGCGCCAGCAGGAGGGGGGCCTCTTCCTACGAGCAGTACTTC. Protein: CASRRGASSYEQYF.

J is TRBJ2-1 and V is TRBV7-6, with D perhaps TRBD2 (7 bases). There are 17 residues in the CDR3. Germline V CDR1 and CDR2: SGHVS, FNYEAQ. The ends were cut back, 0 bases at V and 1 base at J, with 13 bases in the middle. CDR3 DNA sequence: TGTGCCAGCAGCTTAGCGCAGGCGGGGGCTTCCTACAATGAGCAGTTCTTC. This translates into CASSLAQAGASYNEQFF. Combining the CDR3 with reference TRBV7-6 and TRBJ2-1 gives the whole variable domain GAGVSQSPRYKVTKRGQDVALRCDPISGHVSLYWYRQALGQGPEFLTYFNYEAQQDKSGLPNDRFSAERPEGSISTLTIQRTEQRDSAMYRCASSLAQAGASYNEQFFGPGTRLTVL.

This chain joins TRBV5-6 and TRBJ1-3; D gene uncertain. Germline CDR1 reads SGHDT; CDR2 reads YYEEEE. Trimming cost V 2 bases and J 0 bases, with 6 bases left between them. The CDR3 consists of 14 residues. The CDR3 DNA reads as TGTGCCAGCAGCTTCGCAGTCTCTGGAAACACCATATATTTT. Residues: CASSFAVSGNTIYF. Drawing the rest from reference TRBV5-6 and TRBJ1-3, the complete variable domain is DAGVTQSPTHLIKTRGQQVTLRCSPKSGHDTVSWYQQALGQGPQFIFQYYEEEERQRGNFPDRFSGHQFPNYSSELNVNALLLGDSALYLCASSFAVSGNTIYFGEGSWLTVV.

CDR3 protein: CASGNAGTGNTGELFF. DNA of the CDR3: TGTGCCAGCGGTAATGCCGGGACAGGCAACACCGGGGAGCTGTTTTTT. The chain carries TRBV2 and TRBJ2-2, with 8 bases identical to TRBD1. The CDR3 consists of 16 residues. The trim removed 8 bases at V and 2 bases at J, leaving 10 bases unmatched. Germline values: CDR1 SNHLY, CDR2 FYNNEI.

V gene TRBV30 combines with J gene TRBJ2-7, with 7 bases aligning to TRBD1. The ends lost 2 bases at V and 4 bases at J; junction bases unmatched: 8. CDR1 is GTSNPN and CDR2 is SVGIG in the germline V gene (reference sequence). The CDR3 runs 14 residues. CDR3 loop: CAWSLRGRAYEQYF. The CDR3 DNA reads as TGTGCCTGGAGTTTAAGGGGGCGCGCGTACGAGCAGTACTTC. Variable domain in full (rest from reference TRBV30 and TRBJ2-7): SQTIHQWPATLVQPVGSPLSLECTVEGTSNPNLYWYRQAAGRGLQLLFYSVGIGQISSEVPQNLSASRPQDRQFILSSKKLLLSDSGFYLCAWSLRGRAYEQYFGPGTRLTVT.

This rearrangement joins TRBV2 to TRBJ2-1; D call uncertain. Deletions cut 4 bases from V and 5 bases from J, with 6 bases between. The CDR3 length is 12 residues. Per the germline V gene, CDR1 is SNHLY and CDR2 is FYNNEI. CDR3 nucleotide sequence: TGTGCCAGCAGTGTAGCCGACAATGAGCAGTTCTTC. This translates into CASSVADNEQFF.